Listed here is a single T cell receptor beta chain. The data were taken from a study of blood T cell repertoires in COVID-19. Study in general: T cells, B-cell-depleted T cells, or PBMCs provided the cDNA or gDNA that served as material.

In the study's own analysis: It was from reference gene primer amplification that nucleated cell counts were estimated. Sequencing was performed with immunoSEQ multiplex PCR; in TCRdb, only in-frame clones are kept and a portion is missing. V, J and clone size derive from that table, while D and trimming were established from the DNA sequence. The sample includes around 130,000 clones, roughly 80% of them seen just once. The CDR3 spans 13 residues. Trimming stripped 7 bases from V and 3 bases from J, with 11 bases between. From germline, CDR1 is MDHEN and CDR2 SYDVKM. This clonotype was sampled from a man aged 60-69 years with acute or convalescent COVID-19. The chain combines TRBV28 with TRBJ2-3; D unresolved. Sequencing was carried out using peripheral blood. DNA of the CDR3: TGTGCCAGCATAAGGCTAGATACAGATACGCAGTATTTT. Translated, it gives CASIRLDTDTQYF.